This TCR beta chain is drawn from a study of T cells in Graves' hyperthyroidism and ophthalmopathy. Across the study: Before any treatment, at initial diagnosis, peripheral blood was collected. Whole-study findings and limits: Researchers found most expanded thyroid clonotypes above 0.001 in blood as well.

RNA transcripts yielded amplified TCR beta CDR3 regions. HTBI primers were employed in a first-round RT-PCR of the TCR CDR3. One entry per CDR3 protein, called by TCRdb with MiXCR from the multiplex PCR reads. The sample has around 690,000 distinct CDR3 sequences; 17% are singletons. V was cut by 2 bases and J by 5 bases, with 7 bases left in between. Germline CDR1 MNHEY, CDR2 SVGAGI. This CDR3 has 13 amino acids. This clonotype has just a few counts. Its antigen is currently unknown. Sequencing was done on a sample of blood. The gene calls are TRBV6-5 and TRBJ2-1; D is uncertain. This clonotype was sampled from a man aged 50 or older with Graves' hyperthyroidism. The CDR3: CASSYRSNNEQFF. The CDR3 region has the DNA TGTGCCAGCAGTTACCGGTCTAACAATGAGCAGTTCTTC.